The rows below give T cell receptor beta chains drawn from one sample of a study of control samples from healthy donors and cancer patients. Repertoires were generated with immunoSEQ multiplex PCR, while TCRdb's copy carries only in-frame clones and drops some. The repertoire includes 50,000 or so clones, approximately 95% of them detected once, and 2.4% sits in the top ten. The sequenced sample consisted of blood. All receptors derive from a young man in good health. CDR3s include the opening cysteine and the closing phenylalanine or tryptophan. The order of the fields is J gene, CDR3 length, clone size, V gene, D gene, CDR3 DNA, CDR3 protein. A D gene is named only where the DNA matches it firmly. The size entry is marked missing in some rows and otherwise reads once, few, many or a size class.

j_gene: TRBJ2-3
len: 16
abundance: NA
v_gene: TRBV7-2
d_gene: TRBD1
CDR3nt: TGTGCCAGCAGCTTTGCCGGGACAGGGCTCCTGGATACGCAGTATTTT
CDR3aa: CASSFAGTGLLDTQYF

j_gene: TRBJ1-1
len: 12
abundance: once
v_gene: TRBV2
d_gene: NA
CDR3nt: TGTGCCAGCAGCGTACTAGGAGCTGAAGCTTTCTTT
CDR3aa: CASSVLGAEAFF

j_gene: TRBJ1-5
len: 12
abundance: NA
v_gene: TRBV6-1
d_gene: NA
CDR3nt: TGTGCCAGCAGTGAATCTTGGGCGGCTTCGCATTTT
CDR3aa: CASSESWAASHF

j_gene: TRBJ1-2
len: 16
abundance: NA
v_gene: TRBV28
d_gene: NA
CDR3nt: TGTGCCAGCAGTCTCCAACACCCGGGGGGTAACTATGGCTACACCTTC
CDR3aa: CASSLQHPGGNYGYTF

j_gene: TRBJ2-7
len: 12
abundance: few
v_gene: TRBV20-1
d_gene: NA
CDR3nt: TGCAGTGCTAGTGGTAACTCCTACGAGCAGTACTTC
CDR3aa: CSASGNSYEQYF

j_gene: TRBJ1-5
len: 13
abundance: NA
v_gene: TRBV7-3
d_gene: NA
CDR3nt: TGTGCCAGCAGCGCCGGTGGGAATCAGCCCCAGCATTTT
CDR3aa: CASSAGGNQPQHF

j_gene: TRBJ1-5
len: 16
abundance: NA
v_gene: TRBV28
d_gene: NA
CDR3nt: TGTGCCGCCAACCCCCGGGGATCGGGGGCGGATCAGCCCCAGCATTTT
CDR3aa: CAANPRGSGADQPQHF

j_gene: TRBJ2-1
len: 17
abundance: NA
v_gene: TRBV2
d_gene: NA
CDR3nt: TGTGCCAGCAGTGAAAACCCCCCGTCTAGGCGGGGCAATGAGCAGTTCTTC
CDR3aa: CASSENPPSRRGNEQFF

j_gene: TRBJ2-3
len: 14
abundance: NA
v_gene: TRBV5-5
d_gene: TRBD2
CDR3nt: TGTGCCAGCAGCTATTCCGGGACTAGAGATACGCAGTATTTT
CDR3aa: CASSYSGTRDTQYF

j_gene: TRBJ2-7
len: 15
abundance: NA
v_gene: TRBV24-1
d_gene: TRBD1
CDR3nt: TGTGCCACCAGTGATCCGCGACAGGGGAGCGACGAGCAGTACTTC
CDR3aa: CATSDPRQGSDEQYF

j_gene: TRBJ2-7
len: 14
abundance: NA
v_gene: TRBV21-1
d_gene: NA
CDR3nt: TGTGCCAGCACCCAAGGAGACAGCTCCTACGAGCAGTACTTC
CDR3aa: CASTQGDSSYEQYF

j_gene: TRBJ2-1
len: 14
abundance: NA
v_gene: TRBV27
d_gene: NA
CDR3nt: TGTGCCAGCAGTTTTAACGGAGGGTTTAATGAGCAGTTCTTC
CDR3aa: CASSFNGGFNEQFF

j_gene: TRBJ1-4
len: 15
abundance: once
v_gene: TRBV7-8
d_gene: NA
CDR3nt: TGTGCAGTCAGCGTCCAGCCCCCAACTAATGAAAAACTGTTTTTT
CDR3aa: CAVSVQPPTNEKLFF

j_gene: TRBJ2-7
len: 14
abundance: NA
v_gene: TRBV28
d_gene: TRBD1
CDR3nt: TGTGCCAGCAGTCCCATGGGACAGCCCTACGAGCAGTACTTC
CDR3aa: CASSPMGQPYEQYF

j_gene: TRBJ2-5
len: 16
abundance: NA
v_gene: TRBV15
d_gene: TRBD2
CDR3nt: TGTGCCACCAGCAGAGAGCGGGAGGGCCGGTGGGAGACCCAGTACTTC
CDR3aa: CATSREREGRWETQYF

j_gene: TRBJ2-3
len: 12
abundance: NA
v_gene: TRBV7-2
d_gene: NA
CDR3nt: TGTGCCAGCAGCCCCGCCCGGGGTACGCAGTATTTT
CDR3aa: CASSPARGTQYF

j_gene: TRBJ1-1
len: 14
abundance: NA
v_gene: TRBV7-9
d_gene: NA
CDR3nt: TGTGCCAGCAGCTTAGGGAGACAGAACACTGAAGCTTTCTTT
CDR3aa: CASSLGRQNTEAFF

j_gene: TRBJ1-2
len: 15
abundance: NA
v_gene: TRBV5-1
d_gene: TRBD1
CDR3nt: TGCGCCAGCAGCATTCCCGGGACAGGGGTTGATGGCTACACCTTC
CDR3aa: CASSIPGTGVDGYTF

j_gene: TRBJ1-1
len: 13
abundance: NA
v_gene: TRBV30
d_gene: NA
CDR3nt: TGTGCCTGGAGTGTTTGGGGGTCCACTGAAGCTTTCTTT
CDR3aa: CAWSVWGSTEAFF

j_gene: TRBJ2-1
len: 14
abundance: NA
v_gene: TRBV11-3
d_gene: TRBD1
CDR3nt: TGTGCCAGCAGCCGGGACAGGGGACTCAATGAGCAGTTCTTC
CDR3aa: CASSRDRGLNEQFF

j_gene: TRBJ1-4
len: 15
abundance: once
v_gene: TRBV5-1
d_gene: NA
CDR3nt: TGCGCCAGCAGCTTAGGGGCAGCAACTAATGAAAAACTGTTTTTT
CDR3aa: CASSLGAATNEKLFF

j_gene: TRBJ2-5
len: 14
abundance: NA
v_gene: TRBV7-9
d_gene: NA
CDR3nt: TGTGCCAGCAGCTTCGGGAAGACACAAGAGACCCAGTACTTC
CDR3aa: CASSFGKTQETQYF

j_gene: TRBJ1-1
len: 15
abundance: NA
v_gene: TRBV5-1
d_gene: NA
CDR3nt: TGCGCCAGCAGCTTGGATAGGATAGGAAACACTGAAGCTTTCTTT
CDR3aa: CASSLDRIGNTEAFF

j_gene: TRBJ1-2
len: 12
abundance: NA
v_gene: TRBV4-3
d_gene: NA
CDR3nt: TGCGCCAGCAGCCAAGAAGGATATGGCTACACCTTC
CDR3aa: CASSQEGYGYTF

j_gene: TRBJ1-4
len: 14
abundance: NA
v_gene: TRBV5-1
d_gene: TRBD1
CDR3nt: TGCGCCAGCAAAACAGACAGGGGGCACGGAAAACTGTTTTTT
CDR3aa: CASKTDRGHGKLFF

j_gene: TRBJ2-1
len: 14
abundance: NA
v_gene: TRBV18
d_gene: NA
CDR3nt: TGTGCCAGCTCATTCGGGGGCAGAGACAATGAGCAGTTCTTC
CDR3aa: CASSFGGRDNEQFF

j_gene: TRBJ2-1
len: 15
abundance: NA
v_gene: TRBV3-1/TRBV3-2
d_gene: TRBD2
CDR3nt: TGTGCCAGCAGCCTTATGACTAGCGGGAGGGGTGAGCAGTTCTTC
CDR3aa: CASSLMTSGRGEQFF

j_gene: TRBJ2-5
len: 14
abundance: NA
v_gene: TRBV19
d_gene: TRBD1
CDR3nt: TGTGCCAGTAGTATCCAGGGGGCGGGGGAGACCCAGTACTTC
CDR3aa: CASSIQGAGETQYF

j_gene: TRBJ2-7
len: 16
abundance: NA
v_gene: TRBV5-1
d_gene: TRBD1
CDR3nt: TGCGCCAGCTGTCAGGACAGGACAAACATTTGCTACGAGCAGTACTTC
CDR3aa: CASCQDRTNICYEQYF

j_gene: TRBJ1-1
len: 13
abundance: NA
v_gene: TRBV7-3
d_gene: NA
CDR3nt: TGTGCCAGCAGCTTGACGCATGGGTCCCAAGCTTTCTTT
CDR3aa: CASSLTHGSQAFF

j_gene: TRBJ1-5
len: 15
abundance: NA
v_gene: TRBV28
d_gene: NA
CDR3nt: TGTGCCAGCAGTCAAATGAGGGGTCAAAATCAGCCCCAGCATTTT
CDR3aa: CASSQMRGQNQPQHF

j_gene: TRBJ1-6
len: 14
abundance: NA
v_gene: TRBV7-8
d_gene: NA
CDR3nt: TGTGCCACCGGATCGGGTTCCTATAATTCACCCCTCCACTTT
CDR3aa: CATGSGSYNSPLHF

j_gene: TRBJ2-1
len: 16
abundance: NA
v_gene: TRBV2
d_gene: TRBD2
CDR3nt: TGTGCCAGCAGGGAGGGACTAGCGGGAGCCTGGAATGAGCAGTTCTTC
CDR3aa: CASREGLAGAWNEQFF

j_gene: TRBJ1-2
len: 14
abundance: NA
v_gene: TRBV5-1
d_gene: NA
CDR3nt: TGCGCCAGCAGCTTGGGTCTTAACCGGTATGGCTACACCTTC
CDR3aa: CASSLGLNRYGYTF

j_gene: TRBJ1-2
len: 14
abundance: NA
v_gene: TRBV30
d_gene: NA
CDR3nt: TGTGCCTGGAGTGTATCAGGCACAACAGGGGGCTACACCTTC
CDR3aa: CAWSVSGTTGGYTF

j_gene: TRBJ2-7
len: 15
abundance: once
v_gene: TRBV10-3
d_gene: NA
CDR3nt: TGTGCCATCAGTGAGTCGAGTGGTCCAGGGTACGAGCAGTACTTC
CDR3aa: CAISESSGPGYEQYF

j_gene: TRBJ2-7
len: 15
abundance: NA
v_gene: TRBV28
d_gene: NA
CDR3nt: TGTGCCAGCAGTTCGATTCCACAGGGTCTCTACGAGCAGTACTTC
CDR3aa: CASSSIPQGLYEQYF

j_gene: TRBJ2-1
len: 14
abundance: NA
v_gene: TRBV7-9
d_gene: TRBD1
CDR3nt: TGTGCCAGCAGCTTAGTGGGACAGTACAATGAGCAGTTCTTC
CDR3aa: CASSLVGQYNEQFF

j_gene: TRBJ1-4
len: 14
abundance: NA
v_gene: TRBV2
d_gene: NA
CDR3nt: TGTGCCTGCAAATCTGGCCGGGCTAATGAAAAACTGTTTTTT
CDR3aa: CACKSGRANEKLFF

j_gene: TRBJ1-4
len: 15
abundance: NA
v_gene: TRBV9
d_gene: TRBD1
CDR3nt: TGTGCCAGCAGCGTAGGTCAGGGGGTTAATGAAAAACTGTTTTTT
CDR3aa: CASSVGQGVNEKLFF

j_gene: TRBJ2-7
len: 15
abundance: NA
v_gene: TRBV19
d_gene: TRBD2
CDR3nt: TGTGCCAGTAGCACCACTAGCGGTAACTCCTACGAGCAGTACTTC
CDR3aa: CASSTTSGNSYEQYF

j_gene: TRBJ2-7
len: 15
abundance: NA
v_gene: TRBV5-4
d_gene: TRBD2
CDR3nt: TGTGCCAGCAGCTTGGGGCTAGCGGGAGCCTACGAGCAGTACTTC
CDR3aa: CASSLGLAGAYEQYF

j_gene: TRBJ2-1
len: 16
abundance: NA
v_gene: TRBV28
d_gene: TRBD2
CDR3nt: TGTGCCAGCAGTTTATGGCGGGAGGACTCCTACAATGAGCAGTTCTTC
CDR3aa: CASSLWREDSYNEQFF

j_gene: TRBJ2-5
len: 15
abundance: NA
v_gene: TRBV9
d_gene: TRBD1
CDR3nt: TGTGCCAGCAGCACAGGGGTCCACCCTGAAGAGACCCAGTACTTC
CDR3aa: CASSTGVHPEETQYF

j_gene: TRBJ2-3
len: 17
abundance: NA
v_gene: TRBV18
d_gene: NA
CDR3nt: TGTGCCAGCTCACCATGGTTGGAGGGCGGGGACGGAGATACGCAGTATTTT
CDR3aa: CASSPWLEGGDGDTQYF

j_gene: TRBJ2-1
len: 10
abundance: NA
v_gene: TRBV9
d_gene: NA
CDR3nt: TGTGCCAGCAGCGTAAGCGAGCAGTTCTTC
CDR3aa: CASSVSEQFF

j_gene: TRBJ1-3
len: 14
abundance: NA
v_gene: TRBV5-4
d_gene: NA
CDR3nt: TGTGCCAGCAGCTTGTCAGGGGCTGGAAACACCATATATTTT
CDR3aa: CASSLSGAGNTIYF

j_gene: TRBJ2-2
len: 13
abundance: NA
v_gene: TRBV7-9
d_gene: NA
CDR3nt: TGTGCCAGCAGCTTGGATAGGAGCAGGGAGCTGTTTTTT
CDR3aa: CASSLDRSRELFF

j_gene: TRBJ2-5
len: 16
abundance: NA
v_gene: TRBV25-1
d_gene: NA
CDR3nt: TGTGCCAGCAGTGAACTTGGACAGTTCCTTCAAGAGACCCAGTACTTC
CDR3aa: CASSELGQFLQETQYF

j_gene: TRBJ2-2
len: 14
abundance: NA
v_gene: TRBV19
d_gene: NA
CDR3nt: TGTGCCAGTAGTGTACCGGGTGGCGCCGGGGAGCTGTTTTTT
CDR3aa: CASSVPGGAGELFF